This T cell receptor (beta chain) was sequenced in a study of blood T cell repertoires in COVID-19. Looking at the study overall: The United States, Italy and Spain provided the acute and convalescent COVID-19 samples. T cells, B-cell-depleted T cells, or PBMCs supplied cDNA or gDNA.

Recruitment covered about two dozen US areas and drew participants whose ages spanned about 18 to 95 years. The CDR3 consists of 14 residues. TCRdb's copy holds only in-frame clones and misses some; the assay was immunoSEQ multiplex PCR. The sample includes 250,000 to 350,000 clones, about 87% seen only once; the top ten take less than 3%. The chain uses TRBV21-1 and TRBJ2-1; TRBD1 is the table's D call and was not checked against the DNA. TRBV21-1 is labeled a pseudogene. What was sequenced was PBMCs or T cells enriched from blood (not recorded which). The sequence derives from a woman aged 50 to 60 who had recovered from COVID-19. CDR3: CASSKTPGGCEQFF. The DNA of the CDR3 is TGTGCCAGCAGCAAAACCCCAGGGGGCTGTGAGCAGTTCTTC.